This T cell receptor (beta chain) was identified during a study of kidney transplant recipient with SARS-CoV-2 infection. V lost 7 bases and J lost 3, with 9 bases in between. This CDR3 contains 12 residues. Germline loops: CDR1 MDHEN, CDR2 SYDVKM. TCRdb passed the reads through MiXCR, listing each CDR3 protein once. Of approximately 250,000 distinct CDR3 sequences listed, 29% are singletons. This clonotype was seen at least ten times. The rearrangement joins TRBV28 to TRBJ1-1; D gene uncertain. The sequence derives from a male patient in his thirties who had COVID-19 and was a kidney transplant recipient. Some T cells here may be from the graft donor. Sequenced material: a blood sample, taken at baseline and between days 110 and 120 from a kidney transplant recipient. DNA of the CDR3: TGTGCCAGCACCGGGAGATACACTGAAGCTTTCTTT. Encoded protein: CASTGRYTEAFF.